A selection of T cell receptor beta chains follows, all from one sample in a study of T cell responses to AZD1222 COVID-19 vaccine. Sequencing used immunoSEQ multiplex PCR; TCRdb keeps in-frame clones, though not all of them. The sample includes about 130,000 clones, 80% to 90% of them seen just once. Sequenced material: peripheral blood, taken on day 0 of AZD1222 vaccination. The receptors derive from an adult in good health. CDR3s include the opening cysteine and the closing phenylalanine or tryptophan. A D gene is named only where the DNA matches it firmly. Only some rows state a clone size, as once, few, many or a class for expanded clones.

abundance	len	d_gene	v_gene	j_gene	CDR3nt	CDR3aa
once	14	TRBD1	TRBV19	TRBJ1-5	TGTGCCGTACCCCCACAGGGGGCTAGCCAGCCCCAGCATTTT	CAVPPQGASQPQHF
.	14	TRBD1	TRBV28	TRBJ1-6	TGTGCCAGCAGGAGCGGGACAGGAAATTCACCCCTCCACTTT	CASRSGTGNSPLHF
.	14	.	TRBV18	TRBJ1-2	TGTGCCAGCTCACCAGTCCAAAATAACTATGGCTACACCTTC	CASSPVQNNYGYTF
.	13	.	TRBV10-3	TRBJ1-1	TGTGCCATCAGTGAGACGGCAAACACTGAAGCTTTCTTT	CAISETANTEAFF
.	14	.	TRBV10-1	TRBJ1-4	TGCGCCAGCAGGAACAACAGGGTTAATGAAAAACTGTTTTTT	CASRNNRVNEKLFF
.	13	TRBD2	TRBV7-8	TRBJ2-1	TGTGCCAGCAGCTTAGGTGGCGGGGGGGCCCAGTTCTTC	CASSLGGGGAQFF
.	15	.	TRBV19	TRBJ2-3	TGTGCCAGTAGTATCCCGGGGGCGAGCACAGATACGCAGTATTTT	CASSIPGASTDTQYF
.	14	.	TRBV6-5	TRBJ2-1	TGTGCCAGCAGTAGTAACAGGGTGGGGAATGAGCAGTTCTTC	CASSSNRVGNEQFF
.	14	TRBD1	TRBV5-1	TRBJ1-1	TGCGCCAGCAGCTTGATCCCAGGGGGAACTGAAGCTTTCTTT	CASSLIPGGTEAFF
once	20	.	TRBV3-1/TRBV3-2	TRBJ2-1	TGTGCCAGCAGCCCCCTTGGACAGATTGTAGCGGAGCCCTCCTACAATGAGCAGTTCTTC	CASSPLGQIVAEPSYNEQFF
.	20	TRBD1	TRBV27	TRBJ2-2	TGTGCCAGCAGTCTCCCTCCTACTTTTCCGGGACAGATGAACACCGGGGAGCTGTTTTTT	CASSLPPTFPGQMNTGELFF
.	15	.	TRBV13	TRBJ2-7	TGTGCCAGCAGCTGGGGCCCGAACACCCCCTTCGAGCAGTACTTC	CASSWGPNTPFEQYF
.	14	TRBD1	TRBV19	TRBJ2-5	TGTGCCAGTAGTACACAGGGGGCCGGGGAGACCCAGTACTTC	CASSTQGAGETQYF
.	14	.	TRBV13	TRBJ1-4	TGTGCCAGCAGCTCGACAGTAGTTAATGAAAAACTGTTTTTT	CASSSTVVNEKLFF
.	17	.	TRBV11-3	TRBJ2-3	TGTGCCAGCAGCCTACAACTATCTGGGGACAGCACAGATACGCAGTATTTT	CASSLQLSGDSTDTQYF